This T cell receptor (beta chain) is drawn from a study of shared clonotypes between healthy human individuals. Study at large: Each donor contributed plates that comprised three CD4 naive, three CD4 memory, two CD8 naive and one CD8 memory.

Measured with immunoSEQ multiplex PCR; TCRdb has only the in-frame clones, and not every one. Of under 550,000 clones in the sample, about 96% were seen once. General observations from the study: Generally, naive subsets came out with larger estimated richness than memory subsets.

Germline V gives CDR1 SGHRS, CDR2 YFSETQ. V shed 2 bases, J shed 8 bases, and the junction held 5 bases outside the gene matches. The CDR3 is made up of 15 amino acids. With respect to this clone: Its antigen is currently unknown.

This chain uses TRBV5-1 with TRBJ2-1; 12 bases match TRBD1. The sequenced sample was naive CD4+ T cells sorted from blood. Indicated subset: CD45RA+ positively selected. This TCR was sampled from a woman in her 30s in good health. CDR3 sequence reads: CASSFPGQGADEQFF. CDR3 DNA sequence: TGCGCCAGCAGCTTTCCGGGACAGGGGGCCGATGAGCAGTTCTTC.